The next 27 T cell receptor beta chains were all read from a single sample in a study of cytotoxic CD8 clonotypes in ibrutinib-treated CLL. Data came from immunoSEQ multiplex PCR; TCRdb stores just in-frame clones and leaves some out. Of more than 110,000 clones listed, around 90% are singletons. Material: PBMCs, obtained after 12 months of ibrutinib treatment. Receptor source: a human donor with chronic lymphocytic leukemia.

The chain links TRBV11-2 to TRBJ2-7, with D maybe TRBD2 (6 bases). Germline V gene sequence: CDR1 SGHAT, CDR2 FQNNGV. The V end lost 4 bases, the J end lost 7 bases, and 8 bases lay between the germline ends. The CDR3 length is 11 residues. The CDR3 DNA reads TGTGCCAGCAGCTATCGGGAGGAGCAGTACTTC. It specifies CASSYREEQYF.

The chain employs TRBV19 and TRBJ2-7, with TRBD1 matching 7 bases. J gave up 1 base and V 5 bases, and 5 bases lay outside the gene matches. Germline V gives CDR1 LNHDA, CDR2 SQIVND (reference sequence). This CDR3 is built from 14 residues. CDR3 DNA: TGTGCCAGTAGTCACCGGGACAGTTCCTACGAGCAGTACTTC. Translation gives CASSHRDSSYEQYF.

This chain uses TRBV9 with TRBJ1-2; D remains ambiguous. Germline loops: CDR1 SGDLS, CDR2 YYNGEE. This CDR3 region has 13 residues. Trimming cost V 4 bases and J 2 bases, with 9 bases left between them. The DNA for the CDR3 is TGTGCCAGCAGCCCCCCATCAAACTATGGCTACACCTTC. Translated: CASSPPSNYGYTF.

The chain couples TRBV28 to TRBJ2-7; TRBD1 agrees at 8 bases. Germline CDR1 reads MDHEN; CDR2 reads SYDVKM. The CDR3 contains 15 residues. The J segment lost 3 bases and the V segment lost 8 bases, leaving 12 bases of the junction unmatched. In nucleotides, the CDR3 is TGTGCCAGCCAAGACCCCCGGGACAGGAGCTACGAGCAGTACTTC. Translated: CASQDPRDRSYEQYF.

The chain joins TRBV28 to TRBJ2-7; 7 positions match TRBD1. The CDR3 extends over 17 amino acids. From germline, CDR1 is MDHEN and CDR2 SYDVKM. The V segment lost 4 bases and the J segment 0 bases; nucleotides outside the gene matches: 12. The CDR3 DNA reads TGTGCCAGCAGTTCGCCCTTAATACAGGGGTACTCCTACGAGCAGTACTTC. It codes for CASSSPLIQGYSYEQYF.

The sample holds one count of this clone. The rearrangement uses TRBV7-6 and TRBJ2-3, with D possibly called TRBD1 or TRBD2 (5 bases each). Looked up from germline, CDR1 is SGHVS and CDR2 is FNYEAQ. The V end lost 1 base, the J end lost 5 bases, and 16 bases lay between the germline ends. CDR3 size: 16 residues. CDR3 amino acids: CASSLGGPRQGDTQYF. As DNA, the CDR3 is TGTGCCAGCAGCTTAGGGGGACCCCGCCAGGGAGATACGCAGTATTTT.

This CDR3 is CASTGGPYNEQFF. The CDR3 nucleotides read TGTGCCAGCACAGGGGGGCCCTACAATGAGCAGTTCTTC. V gene TRBV2 combines with J gene TRBJ2-1; a weak D match, TRBD1 (7 bases). V lost 7 bases and J 2 bases, leaving 9 bases between the germline ends. The CDR3 has 13 residues. The germline CDR1 and CDR2 sequences are SNHLY and FYNNEI.

This clone was picked up one time. The J gene is TRBJ2-1, the V gene TRBV11-2, with no clear D. Trimming stripped 5 bases from V and 8 bases from J, with 7 bases between. The CDR3 has 11 residues. From germline, CDR1 is SGHAT and CDR2 FQNNGV. CDR3 loop: CASSPRYEQFF. The CDR3 DNA sequence: TGTGCCAGCAGCCCACGGTATGAGCAGTTCTTC.

Notes on this clone: The same CDR3 is also encoded by other DNA sequences in this sample. The V gene is TRBV30, the J gene TRBJ1-5, with D unclear. The CDR3 is made up of 13 amino acids. Trimming took 0 bases from V and 1 from J, leaving 4 bases between them. CDR1 is GTSNPN and CDR2 is SVGIG in the germline V gene (reference sequence). The CDR3 sequence: CAWSVGSNQPQHF. The CDR3 bases are TGTGCCTGGAGTGTAGGGAGCAATCAGCCCCAGCATTTT.

The chain employs TRBV7-9 and TRBJ2-2; TRBD2 aligns across 8 bases. The trim removed 3 bases at V and 4 bases at J, leaving 4 bases unmatched. Germline lookup yields CDR1 SEHNR and CDR2 FQNEAQ (reference sequence). CDR3 length equals 15 residues. The chain's CDR3 is CASSLTSAVTGELFF. The CDR3 coding sequence is TGTGCCAGCAGCTTGACTAGCGCCGTCACCGGGGAGCTGTTTTTT.

The genes are TRBV5-1 and TRBJ1-1; D is possibly TRBD1 (6 bases). Germline V gives CDR1 SGHRS, CDR2 YFSETQ. The CDR3 runs to 15 residues. V was pared by 3 bases and J by 4 bases, with 16 bases between. This CDR3 is CASSSETGRGTEAFF. Here the CDR3 DNA reads TGCGCCAGCAGCTCAGAGACAGGTCGCGGCACTGAAGCTTTCTTT.

J is TRBJ2-7 and V is TRBV9, with 8 positions matching TRBD2. The CDR3 spans 16 residues. The V and J ends lost 6 bases and 3 bases, in that order; junction bases with no gene match: 14. CDR1 and CDR2 from the germline V gene are SGDLS and YYNGEE. The CDR3 loop is CASNIAGSGVNYEQYF. Here the CDR3 DNA reads TGTGCCAGCAACATAGCGGGTAGCGGGGTTAACTACGAGCAGTACTTC. The full variable domain, rest sourced from reference TRBV9 and TRBJ2-7, is DSGVTQTPKHLITATGQRVTLRCSPRSGDLSVYWYQQSLDQGLQFLIQYYNGEERAKGNILERFSAQQFPDLHSELNLSSLELGDSALYFCASNIAGSGVNYEQYFGPGTRLTVT.

This chain uses TRBV30 with TRBJ2-5; possible D gene TRBD1, 6 bases. Germline V gene sequence: CDR1 GTSNPN, CDR2 SVGIG (reference sequence). V lost 4 bases and J lost 5, with 17 bases in between. CDR3 length equals 14 residues. In DNA, the CDR3 is TGTGCCTGGACACGGCCGGCAGGGGAGGAGACCCAGTACTTC. Amino acid sequence: CAWTRPAGEETQYF.

This chain joins TRBV14 and TRBJ2-1, with 7 bases that match TRBD1. Per germline, CDR1 SGHDN and CDR2 FVKESK. The CDR3 is made up of 16 amino acids. The V gene end was trimmed by 0 bases and the J gene end by 2 bases; junction bases not matched to a gene: 4. In nucleotides, the CDR3 is TGTGCCAGCAGCCAAGATCGTGGGACAGCCTACAATGAGCAGTTCTTC. This translates into CASSQDRGTAYNEQFF.

The gene calls are TRBV25-1 and TRBJ1-4, with TRBD1 matching over 8 bases. Germline V gene data show CDR1 as MGHDK and CDR2 as SYGVNS. With V trimmed by 6 bases and J by 5 bases, 5 bases remained unmatched. The CDR3 loop spans 14 amino acids. CDR3 bases: TGTGCCAGCAGGCCACAGGGGGTCAATGAAAAACTGTTTTTT. Encoded protein: CASRPQGVNEKLFF.

The rearrangement uses TRBV5-1 and TRBJ1-1; 8 bases align to TRBD1. J was trimmed by 3 bases and V by 4 bases; bases with no gene match: 8. This CDR3 contains 15 residues. Germline-derived CDR1 and CDR2 are SGHRS and YFSETQ. CDR3 region: CASSPQGAIDTEAFF. The CDR3 nucleotides read TGCGCCAGCAGCCCCCAGGGGGCAATTGACACTGAAGCTTTCTTT.

The sample holds one count of this clone. The genes are TRBV5-8 and TRBJ2-6; 15 bases are a match to TRBD2. From germline, CDR1 is SGHTS and CDR2 YDEGEE. After removal of 2 bases from V and 2 bases from J, the junction contained 5 bases not matched to a gene. The CDR3 spans 19 residues. The CDR3 coding sequence is TGTGCCAGCAGCTTTGAGCGGACTAGCGGGAGGGCTGGGGCCAACGTCCTGACTTTC. This codes for CASSFERTSGRAGANVLTF.

This chain joins TRBV13 and TRBJ2-5; 7 nucleotides line up with TRBD1. The V segment lost 0 bases and the J segment 5 bases; nucleotides outside the gene matches: 9. In germline, CDR1 is PRHDT, CDR2 FYEKMQ (reference sequence). The CDR3 totals 16 residues. DNA for the CDR3: TGTGCCAGCAGCTTAGGGGGGACAGCCGCGACTGAGACCCAGTACTTC. It translates to CASSLGGTAATETQYF.

CDR3 region: CASSVRGGQPQETQYF. As DNA, the CDR3 is TGTGCCAGCAGCGTAAGAGGTGGACAGCCCCAAGAGACCCAGTACTTC. V is TRBV9 and J is TRBJ2-5, with a weak D call TRBD1 (6 bases). V was shortened by 1 base and J by 1 base, with 14 bases between the two germline ends. The CDR3 is 16 amino acids. The germline V gene encodes CDR1 SGDLS and CDR2 YYNGEE.

The V and J genes are TRBV19 and TRBJ2-1, with 10 bases that match TRBD1. CDR3 length: 16 residues. CDR1 and CDR2 from the germline V gene are LNHDA and SQIVND (reference sequence). V was pared by 7 bases and J by 7 bases, with 13 bases of the junction left unmatched. The CDR3 region is CASTQLSGQGSNEQFF. The DNA for the CDR3 is TGTGCCAGTACTCAACTCTCGGGACAGGGGTCGAATGAGCAGTTCTTC.

The rearrangement joins TRBV14 to TRBJ2-1, with 7 positions matching TRBD2. J was trimmed by 5 bases and V by 7 bases; bases with no gene match: 8. CDR3 length equals 14 residues. Germline V gene lookup returns CDR1 SGHDN and CDR2 FVKESK. CDR3 coding DNA: TGTGCCAGCATCTCAGCGGGGCGACACAATGAGCAGTTCTTC. Residues: CASISAGRHNEQFF.

The chain has TRBV4-1 and TRBJ2-7, with no clear D. V lost 0 bases and J lost 2, with 14 bases in between. The V gene's germline CDR1 is MGHRA and CDR2 YSYEKL. The CDR3 spans 16 residues. CDR3: CASSQDQAFPTYEQYF. The CDR3, as DNA: TGCGCCAGCAGCCAAGATCAAGCATTCCCAACCTACGAGCAGTACTTC.

This rearrangement joins TRBV7-2 to TRBJ2-7, with D uncertain. V dropped 1 base and J dropped 7 bases, with 11 bases sitting between them. CDR3 size: 13 residues. Germline CDR1 is SGHTA and CDR2 is FQGNSA. The CDR3 DNA follows: TGTGCCAGCAGCTTAGGGGTTGGGCCGGAGCAGTACTTC. Its protein is CASSLGVGPEQYF.

This chain connects TRBV19 to TRBJ2-7; the D is unclear. The CDR3 totals 9 residues. Trimming took 8 bases from V and 2 from J, leaving 1 base between them. Germline loops: CDR1 LNHDA, CDR2 SQIVND (reference sequence). CDR3 sequence: CASPYEQYF. In nucleotides, the CDR3 is TGTGCCAGTCCCTACGAGCAGTACTTC.

This chain's CDR3 is CASSLAGLDTEAFF. In DNA form, the CDR3 reads TGCGCCAGCAGCTTGGCCGGGTTGGACACTGAAGCTTTCTTT. This rearrangement joins TRBV5-1 to TRBJ1-1, with D unresolved. The CDR3 extends over 14 amino acids. CDR1 and CDR2 (germline): SGHRS, YFSETQ. Trimming stripped 0 bases from V and 3 bases from J, with 9 bases between.

This clone has just one count. V gene TRBV27 combines with J gene TRBJ1-1, with 8 bases lining up with TRBD1. From germline, CDR1 is MNHEY and CDR2 SMNVEV (reference sequence). Losses at the gene ends were 2 bases for V and 10 bases for J; bases not matched to a gene: 3. The length of the CDR3 is 12 residues. The CDR3 nucleotides read TGTGCCAGCAGTTTAGGACAGGGCCGAGCTTTCTTT. It codes for CASSLGQGRAFF.

This clone was seen just once. The chain is built from TRBV21-1 and TRBJ1-1; the table's D call TRBD1 went unverified against the DNA. TRBV21-1 is a recognized pseudogene. The CDR3 totals 13 residues. The CDR3 DNA reads as TGTGCCAGCAGCCCCCAGTGTGGCACTGAAGCTTTCTTT. Protein product: CASSPQCGTEAFF.